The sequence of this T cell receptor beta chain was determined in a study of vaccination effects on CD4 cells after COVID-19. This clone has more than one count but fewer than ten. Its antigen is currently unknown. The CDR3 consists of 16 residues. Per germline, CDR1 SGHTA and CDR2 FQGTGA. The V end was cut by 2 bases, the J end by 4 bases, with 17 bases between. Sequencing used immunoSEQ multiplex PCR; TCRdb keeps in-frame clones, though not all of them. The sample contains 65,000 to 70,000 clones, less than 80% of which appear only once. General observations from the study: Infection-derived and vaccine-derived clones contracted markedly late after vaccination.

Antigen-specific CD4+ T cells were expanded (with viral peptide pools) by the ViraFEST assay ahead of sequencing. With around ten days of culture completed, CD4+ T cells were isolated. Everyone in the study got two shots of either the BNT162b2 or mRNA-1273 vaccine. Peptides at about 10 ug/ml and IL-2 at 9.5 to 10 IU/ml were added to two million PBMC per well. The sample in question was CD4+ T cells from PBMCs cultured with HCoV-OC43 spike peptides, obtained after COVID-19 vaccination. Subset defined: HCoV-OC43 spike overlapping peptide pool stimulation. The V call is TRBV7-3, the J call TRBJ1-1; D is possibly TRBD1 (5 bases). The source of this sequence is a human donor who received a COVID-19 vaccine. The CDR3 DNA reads TGTGCCAGCAGCTTAGGTTCGGCCCAGGGACCCACTGAAGCTTTCTTT. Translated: CASSLGSAQGPTEAFF.